The 2 T cell receptor beta chains below come from one sample, sequenced in a study of response to subunit inactivated influenza vaccine. TCRdb re-derived calls from the RT-PCR reads in MiXCR, one entry per CDR3 protein. The table includes 500,000 to 700,000 distinct CDR3 sequences, 20% to 25% detected once. This sample was shared with a second study, whose subject was T cells expressing NK-cell markers. That study reports: 5'RACE template switching with UMIs produced the TCR beta cDNA.

The sample here was CD4+ T cells sorted from PBMCs, taken 11 to 12 days after vaccination. The source is a man aged 45-65 years who received an inactivated influenza vaccine.

The chain has TRBV6-5 and TRBJ2-4; TRBD1 aligns across 9 bases. Losses at the gene ends were 0 bases for V and 7 bases for J; bases not matched to a gene: 10. This CDR3 spans 17 amino acids. Per the germline V gene, CDR1 is MNHEY and CDR2 is SVGAGI. The CDR3 DNA sequence: TGTGCCAGCAGTTACTCGAACCCGGGACAGGGCGGGAACATTCAGTACTTC. This sequence encodes CASSYSNPGQGGNIQYF.

This clonotype was counted a few times. The rearrangement links TRBV20-1 to TRBJ2-5; 7 bases align to TRBD1. V was pared by 1 base and J by 4 bases, with 9 bases of the junction left unmatched. CDR1 DFQATT and CDR2 SNEGSKA come from the germline V gene (reference sequence). The CDR3 totals 15 residues. The chain's CDR3 is CSARGPRGLGETQYF. DNA for the CDR3: TGCAGTGCTAGAGGCCCCAGGGGGTTGGGAGAGACCCAGTACTTC.